Sequencing of this T cell receptor (beta chain) was carried out in a study of T cells after yellow fever vaccination. Study conclusions and caveats: Primary-vaccination clones mostly resurfaced post-booster (96% CD4, 85% to 90% CD8).

This clonotype was counted at least ten times. Its antigen is not identified. TCRdb called the 5' RACE reads again in MiXCR, with one record for every CDR3 protein. The sample includes about 350,000 distinct CDR3 sequences, 9.5% to 15% of them seen just once. J gave up 10 bases and V 0 bases, and 4 bases lay outside the gene matches. Germline V gene lookup returns CDR1 SGHRS and CDR2 YFSETQ. The CDR3 is made up of 14 amino acids. This chain connects TRBV5-1 to TRBJ2-1, with 10 bases aligning to TRBD2. The sequenced sample was CD4+ T cells sorted from PBMCs, obtained 15 days after the yellow fever booster vaccination. This receptor was taken from a man between 18 and 35 years old who received the YFV17D yellow fever vaccine. The CDR3 nucleotides are TGCGCCAGCAGCTTGGCAACTAGCGGGGAAGAGCAGTTCTTC. Translating it yields CASSLATSGEEQFF.